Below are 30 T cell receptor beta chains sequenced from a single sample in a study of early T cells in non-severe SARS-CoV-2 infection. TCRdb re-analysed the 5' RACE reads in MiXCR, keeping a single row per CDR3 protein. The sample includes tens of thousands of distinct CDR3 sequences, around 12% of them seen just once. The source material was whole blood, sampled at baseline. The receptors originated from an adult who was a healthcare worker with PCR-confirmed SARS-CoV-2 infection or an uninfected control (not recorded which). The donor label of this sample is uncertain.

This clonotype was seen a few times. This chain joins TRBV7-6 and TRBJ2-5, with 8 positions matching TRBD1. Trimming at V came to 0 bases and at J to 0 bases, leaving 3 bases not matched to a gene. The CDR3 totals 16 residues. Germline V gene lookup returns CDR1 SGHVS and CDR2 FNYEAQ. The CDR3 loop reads CASSLAWTGHQETQYF. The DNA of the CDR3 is TGTGCCAGCAGCTTAGCGTGGACAGGGCACCAAGAGACCCAGTACTTC.

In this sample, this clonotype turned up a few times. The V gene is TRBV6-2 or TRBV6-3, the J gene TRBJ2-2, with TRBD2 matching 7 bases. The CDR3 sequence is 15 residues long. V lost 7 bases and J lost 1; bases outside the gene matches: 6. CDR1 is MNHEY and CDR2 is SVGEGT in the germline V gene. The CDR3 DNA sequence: TGTGCCAGCACCTTTAGCGGGCGGAACACCGGGGAGCTGTTTTTT. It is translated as CASTFSGRNTGELFF.

The CDR3 spells CASILGGDDTQYF. DNA of the CDR3: TGTGCCAGCATCCTGGGAGGGGACGATACGCAGTATTTT. V usage is TRBV12-3 or TRBV12-4 and J usage is TRBJ2-3, with 7 positions matching TRBD2. The CDR3 sequence is 13 residues long. With 7 bases clipped from V and 6 bases from J, the junction kept 7 bases outside the gene matches.

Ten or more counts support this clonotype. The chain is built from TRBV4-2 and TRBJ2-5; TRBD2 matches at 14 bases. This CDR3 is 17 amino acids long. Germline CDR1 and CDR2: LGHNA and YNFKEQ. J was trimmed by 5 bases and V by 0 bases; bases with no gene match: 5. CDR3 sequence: CASSQDPGTSGGETQYF. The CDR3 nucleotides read TGTGCCAGCAGCCAAGACCCCGGGACTAGCGGGGGTGAGACCCAGTACTTC.

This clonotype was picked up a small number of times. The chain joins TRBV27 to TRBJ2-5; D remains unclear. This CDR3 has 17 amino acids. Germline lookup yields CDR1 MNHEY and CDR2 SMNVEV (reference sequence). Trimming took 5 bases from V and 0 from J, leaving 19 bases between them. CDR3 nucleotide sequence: TGTGCCAGCAGTAGTACTGATGCGCTGACGGACCAAGAGACCCAGTACTTC. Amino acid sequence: CASSSTDALTDQETQYF.

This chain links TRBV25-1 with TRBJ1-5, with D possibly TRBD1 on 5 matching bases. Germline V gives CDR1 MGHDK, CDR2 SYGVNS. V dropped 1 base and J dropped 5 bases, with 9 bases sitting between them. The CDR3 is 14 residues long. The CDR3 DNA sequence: TGTGCCAGCAGTGAATCAGGGTGGGATCAGCCCCAGCATTTT. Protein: CASSESGWDQPQHF.

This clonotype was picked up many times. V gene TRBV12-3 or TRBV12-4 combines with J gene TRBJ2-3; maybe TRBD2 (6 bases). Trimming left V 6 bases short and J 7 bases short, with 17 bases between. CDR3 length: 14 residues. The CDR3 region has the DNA TGTGCCAGCAGAGGGGAGGCCCATCCCTATACGCAGTATTTT. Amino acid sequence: CASRGEAHPYTQYF.

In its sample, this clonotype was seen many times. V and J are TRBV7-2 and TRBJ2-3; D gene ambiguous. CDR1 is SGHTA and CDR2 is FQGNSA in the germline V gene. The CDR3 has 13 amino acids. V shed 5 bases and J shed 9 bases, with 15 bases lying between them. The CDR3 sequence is CASSPDLFGTQYF. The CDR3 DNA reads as TGTGCCAGCAGCCCCGATTTGTTTGGCACGCAGTATTTT.

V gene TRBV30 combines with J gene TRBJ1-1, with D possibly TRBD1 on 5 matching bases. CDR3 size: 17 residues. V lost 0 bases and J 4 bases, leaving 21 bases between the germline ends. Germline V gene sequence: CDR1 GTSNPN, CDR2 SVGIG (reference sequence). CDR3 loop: CAWSVYQDTGFGTEAFF. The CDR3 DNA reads TGTGCCTGGAGTGTCTACCAAGATACAGGATTTGGCACTGAAGCTTTCTTT.

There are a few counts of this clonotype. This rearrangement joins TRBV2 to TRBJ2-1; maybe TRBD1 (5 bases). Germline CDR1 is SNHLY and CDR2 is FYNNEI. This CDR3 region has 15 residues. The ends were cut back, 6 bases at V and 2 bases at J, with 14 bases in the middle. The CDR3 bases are TGTGCCAGCAGCGGAGTCACAGGCACCTACAATGAGCAGTTCTTC. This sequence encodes CASSGVTGTYNEQFF.

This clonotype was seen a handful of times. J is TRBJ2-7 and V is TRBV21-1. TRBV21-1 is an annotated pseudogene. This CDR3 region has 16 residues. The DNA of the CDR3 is TGTGCCAGCAGCAAAGATTACGGACGCCTCGTGTACGAGCAGTACGTC. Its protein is CASSKDYGRLVYEQYV.

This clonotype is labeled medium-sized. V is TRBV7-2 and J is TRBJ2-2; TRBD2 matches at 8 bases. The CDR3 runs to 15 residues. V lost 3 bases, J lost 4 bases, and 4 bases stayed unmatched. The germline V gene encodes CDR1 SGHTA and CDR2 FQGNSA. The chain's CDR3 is CASSFGAGGTGELFF. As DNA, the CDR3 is TGTGCCAGCAGCTTTGGCGCGGGGGGCACCGGGGAGCTGTTTTTT.

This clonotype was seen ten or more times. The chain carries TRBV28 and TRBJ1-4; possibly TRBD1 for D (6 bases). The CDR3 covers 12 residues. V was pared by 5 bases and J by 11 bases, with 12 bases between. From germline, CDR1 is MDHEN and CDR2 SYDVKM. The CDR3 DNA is TGTGCCAGCAGTCTCAGGGGAGTCAAACTGTTTTTT. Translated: CASSLRGVKLFF.

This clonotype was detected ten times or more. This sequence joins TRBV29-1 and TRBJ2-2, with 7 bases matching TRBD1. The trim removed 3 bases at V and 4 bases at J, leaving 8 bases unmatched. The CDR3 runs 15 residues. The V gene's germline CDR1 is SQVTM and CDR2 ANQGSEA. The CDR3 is CSVDIRGSGTGELFF. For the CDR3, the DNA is TGCAGCGTTGATATCAGGGGGTCCGGCACCGGGGAGCTGTTTTTT.

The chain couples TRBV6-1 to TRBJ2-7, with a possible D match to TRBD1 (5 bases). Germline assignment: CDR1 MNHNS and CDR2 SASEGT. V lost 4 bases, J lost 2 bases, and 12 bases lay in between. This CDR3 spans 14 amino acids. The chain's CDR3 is CASSADPGPYEQYV. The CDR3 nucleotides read TGTGCCAGCAGTGCAGACCCAGGGCCCTACGAGCAGTACGTC.

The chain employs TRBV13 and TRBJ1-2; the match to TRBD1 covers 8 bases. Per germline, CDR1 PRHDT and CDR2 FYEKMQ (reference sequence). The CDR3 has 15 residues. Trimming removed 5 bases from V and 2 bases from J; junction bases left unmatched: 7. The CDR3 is CASSPRTGRNYGYTF. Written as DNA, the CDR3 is TGTGCCAGCAGCCCCCGGACAGGGAGGAACTATGGCTACACCTTC. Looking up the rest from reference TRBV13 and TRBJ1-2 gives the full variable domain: AAGVIQSPRHLIKEKRETATLKCYPIPRHDTVYWYQQGPGQDPQFLISFYEKMQSDKGSIPDRFSAQQFSDYHSELNMSSLELGDSALYFCASSPRTGRNYGYTFGSGTRLTVV.

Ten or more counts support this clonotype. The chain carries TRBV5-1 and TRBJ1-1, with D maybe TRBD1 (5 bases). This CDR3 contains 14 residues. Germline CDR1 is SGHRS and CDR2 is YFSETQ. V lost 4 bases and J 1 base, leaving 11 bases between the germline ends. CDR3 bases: TGCGCCAGCAGCCCCGGGACCTCGAACACTGAAGCTTTCTTT. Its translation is CASSPGTSNTEAFF.

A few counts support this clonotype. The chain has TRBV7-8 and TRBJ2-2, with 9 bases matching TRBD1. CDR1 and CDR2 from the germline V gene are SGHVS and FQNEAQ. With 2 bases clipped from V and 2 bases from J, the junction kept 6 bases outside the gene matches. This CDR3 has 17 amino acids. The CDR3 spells CASSLSRTGDNTGELFF. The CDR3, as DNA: TGTGCCAGCAGCTTATCTCGGACAGGGGACAACACCGGGGAGCTGTTTTTT.

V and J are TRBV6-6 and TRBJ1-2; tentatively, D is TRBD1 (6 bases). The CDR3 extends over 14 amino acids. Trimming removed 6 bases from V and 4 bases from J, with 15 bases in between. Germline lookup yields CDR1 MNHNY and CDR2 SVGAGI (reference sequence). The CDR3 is CASSPRGVVYGYTF. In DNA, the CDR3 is TGTGCCAGCAGCCCCAGGGGCGTCGTCTATGGCTACACCTTC.

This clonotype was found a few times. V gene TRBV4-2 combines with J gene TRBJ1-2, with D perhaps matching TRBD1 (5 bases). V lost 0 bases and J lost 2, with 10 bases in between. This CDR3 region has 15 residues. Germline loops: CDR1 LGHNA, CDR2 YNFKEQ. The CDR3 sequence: CASSQEAGINYGYTF. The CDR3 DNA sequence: TGTGCCAGCAGCCAAGAGGCAGGGATCAACTATGGCTACACCTTC.

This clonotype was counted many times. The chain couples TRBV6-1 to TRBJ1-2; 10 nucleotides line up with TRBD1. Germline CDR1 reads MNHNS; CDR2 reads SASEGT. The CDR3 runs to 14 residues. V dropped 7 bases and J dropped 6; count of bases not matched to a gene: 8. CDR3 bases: TGTGCCAGCACTAGGGACAGGGGAGATCATGGCTACACCTTC. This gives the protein CASTRDRGDHGYTF.

The CDR3 coding sequence is TGTGCCAGCAGCTTAGGGGGACACCTAAGGGAGACTTACGAGCAGTACGTC. This encodes CASSLGGHLRETYEQYV. V gene TRBV11-1 combines with J gene TRBJ2-7; tentatively, D is TRBD1 (6 bases). CDR1 SGHAT and CDR2 FQDESV come from the germline V gene (reference sequence). The CDR3 runs 17 residues. V lost 1 base and J 4 bases, leaving 20 bases between the germline ends.

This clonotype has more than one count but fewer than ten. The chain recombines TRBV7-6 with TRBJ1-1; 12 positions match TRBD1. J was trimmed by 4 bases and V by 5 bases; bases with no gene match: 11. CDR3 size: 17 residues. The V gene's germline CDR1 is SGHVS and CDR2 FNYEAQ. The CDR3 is CASSATPGQGAGTEAFF. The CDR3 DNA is TGTGCCAGCAGCGCTACCCCGGGACAGGGGGCTGGCACTGAAGCTTTCTTT.

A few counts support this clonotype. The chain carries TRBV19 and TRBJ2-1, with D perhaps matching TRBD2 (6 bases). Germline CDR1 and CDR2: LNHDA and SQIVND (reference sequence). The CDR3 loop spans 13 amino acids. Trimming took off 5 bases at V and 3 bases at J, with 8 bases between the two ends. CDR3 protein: CASSSGVYNEQFF. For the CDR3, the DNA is TGTGCCAGTAGTTCGGGGGTCTACAATGAGCAGTTCTTC.

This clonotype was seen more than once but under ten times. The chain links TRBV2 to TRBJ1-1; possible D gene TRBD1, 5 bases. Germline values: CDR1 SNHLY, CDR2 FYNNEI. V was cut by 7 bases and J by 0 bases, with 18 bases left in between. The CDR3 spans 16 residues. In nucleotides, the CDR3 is TGTGCCAGCAACCCCATCGGCAGGGAGCTGAACACTGAAGCTTTCTTT. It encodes CASNPIGRELNTEAFF. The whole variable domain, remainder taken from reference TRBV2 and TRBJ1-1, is EPEVTQTPSHQVTQMGQEVILRCVPISNHLYFYWYRQILGQKVEFLVSFYNNEISEKSEIFDDQFSVERPDGSNFTLKIRSTKLEDSAMYFCASNPIGRELNTEAFFGQGTRLTVV.

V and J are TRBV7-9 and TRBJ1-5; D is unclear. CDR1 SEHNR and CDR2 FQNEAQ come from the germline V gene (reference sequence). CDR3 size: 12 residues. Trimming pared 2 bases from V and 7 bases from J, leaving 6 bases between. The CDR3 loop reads CASSLSPQPQHF. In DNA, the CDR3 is TGTGCCAGCAGCTTATCACCCCAGCCCCAGCATTTT.

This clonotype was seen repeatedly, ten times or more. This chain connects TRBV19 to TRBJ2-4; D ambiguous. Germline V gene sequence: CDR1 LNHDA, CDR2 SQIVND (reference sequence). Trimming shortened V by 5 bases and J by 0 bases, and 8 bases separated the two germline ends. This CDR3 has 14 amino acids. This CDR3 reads CASSLQIAKNIQYF. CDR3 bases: TGTGCCAGTAGTTTACAGATAGCCAAAAACATTCAGTACTTC.

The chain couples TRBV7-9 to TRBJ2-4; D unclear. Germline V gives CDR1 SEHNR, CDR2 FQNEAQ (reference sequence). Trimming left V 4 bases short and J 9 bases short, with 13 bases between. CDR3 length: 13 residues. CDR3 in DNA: TGTGCCAGCAGCTCAGCTTTTGGGGTCATTCAGTACTTC. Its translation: CASSSAFGVIQYF.

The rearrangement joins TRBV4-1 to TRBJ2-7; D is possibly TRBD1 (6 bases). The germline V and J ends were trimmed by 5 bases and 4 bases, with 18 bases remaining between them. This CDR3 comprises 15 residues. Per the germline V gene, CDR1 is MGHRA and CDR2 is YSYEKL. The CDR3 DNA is TGCGCCAGCAGCACCGGGACAAGGGGACGGTACGAGCAGTACGTC. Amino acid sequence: CASSTGTRGRYEQYV.

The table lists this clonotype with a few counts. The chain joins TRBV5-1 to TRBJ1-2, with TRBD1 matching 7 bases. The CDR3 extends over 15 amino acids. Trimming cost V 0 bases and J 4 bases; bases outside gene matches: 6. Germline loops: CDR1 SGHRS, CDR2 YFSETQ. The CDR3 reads CASSLADRQGYGYTF. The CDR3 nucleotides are TGCGCCAGCAGCTTGGCCGACCGACAGGGCTATGGCTACACCTTC.